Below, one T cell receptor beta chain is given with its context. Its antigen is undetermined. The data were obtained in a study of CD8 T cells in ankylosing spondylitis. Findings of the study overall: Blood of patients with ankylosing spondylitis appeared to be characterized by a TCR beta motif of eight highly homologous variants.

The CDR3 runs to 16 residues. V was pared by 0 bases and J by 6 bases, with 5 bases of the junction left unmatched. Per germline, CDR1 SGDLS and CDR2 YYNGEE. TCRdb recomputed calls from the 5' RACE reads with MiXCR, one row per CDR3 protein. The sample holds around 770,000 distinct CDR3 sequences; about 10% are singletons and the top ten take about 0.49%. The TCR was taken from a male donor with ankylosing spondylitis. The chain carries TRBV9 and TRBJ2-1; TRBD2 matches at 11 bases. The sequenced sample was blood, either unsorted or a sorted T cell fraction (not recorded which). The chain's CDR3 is CASSVVLAGGLNEQFF. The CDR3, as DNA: TGTGCCAGCAGCGTAGTTCTAGCGGGGGGCCTCAATGAGCAGTTCTTC. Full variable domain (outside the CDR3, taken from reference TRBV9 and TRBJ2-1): DSGVTQTPKHLITATGQRVTLRCSPRSGDLSVYWYQQSLDQGLQFLIQYYNGEERAKGNILERFSAQQFPDLHSELNLSSLELGDSALYFCASSVVLAGGLNEQFFGPGTRLTVL.